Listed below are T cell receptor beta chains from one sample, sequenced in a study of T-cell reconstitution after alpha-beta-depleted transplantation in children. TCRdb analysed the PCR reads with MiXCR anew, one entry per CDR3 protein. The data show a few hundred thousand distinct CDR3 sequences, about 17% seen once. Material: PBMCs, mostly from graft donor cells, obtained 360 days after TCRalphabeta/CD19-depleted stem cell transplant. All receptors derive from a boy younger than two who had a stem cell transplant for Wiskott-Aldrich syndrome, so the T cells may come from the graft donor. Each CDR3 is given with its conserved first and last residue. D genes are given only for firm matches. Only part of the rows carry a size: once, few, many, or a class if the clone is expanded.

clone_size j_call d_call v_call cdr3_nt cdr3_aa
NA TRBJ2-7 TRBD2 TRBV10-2 TGCGCCACTTTCCTAGCGGGCGAGCAGTACTTC CATFLAGEQYF
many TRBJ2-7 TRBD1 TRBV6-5 TGTGCCAGCTCGAGGCGTCAGGGGGCGGCAAATTACGAGCAGTACTTC CASSRRQGAANYEQYF
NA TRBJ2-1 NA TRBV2 TGTGCCAGCCGGGGGCTGACAGGGTACAATGAGCAGTTCTTC CASRGLTGYNEQFF
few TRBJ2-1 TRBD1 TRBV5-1 TGCGCCAGCAAGCAGGACAGGAACAATGAGCAGTTCTTC CASKQDRNNEQFF
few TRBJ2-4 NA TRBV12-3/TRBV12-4 TGTGCCAGCAGTTACCAAGATGGCGGAAACATTCAGTACTTC CASSYQDGGNIQYF
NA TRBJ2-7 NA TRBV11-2 TGTGCCAGCAGCTCCTTTGCGATTTACGAGCAGTACTTC CASSSFAIYEQYF
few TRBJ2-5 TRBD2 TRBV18 TGTGCCAGCTCACGGAATCCGGGACTAACCCAAGAGACCCAGTACTTC CASSRNPGLTQETQYF
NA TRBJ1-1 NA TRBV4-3 TGCGCCAGCAGCCAAGAACCCCGGGCAGATGAAGCTTTCTTT CASSQEPRADEAFF
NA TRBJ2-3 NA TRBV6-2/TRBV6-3 TGTGCCAGCAGCCCCCGGTCCTCGGGGATCACAGATACGCAGTATTTT CASSPRSSGITDTQYF
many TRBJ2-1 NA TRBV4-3 TGCGCCAGCAGCCAAGATTACGAGGCTAGTCTACCTGAGCAGTTCTTC CASSQDYEASLPEQFF
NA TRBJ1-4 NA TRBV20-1 TGCAGTGCTAGGAGTATAGGAACTAATGAAAAACTGTTTTTT CSARSIGTNEKLFF
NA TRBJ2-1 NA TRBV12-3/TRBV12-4 TGTGCCAGCACCCCGGGCGGGGATGAGCAGTTCTTC CASTPGGDEQFF
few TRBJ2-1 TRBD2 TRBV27 TGTGCCAGCAGCTTTAGCGGGAGGGCAATCAATGAGCAGTTCTTC CASSFSGRAINEQFF
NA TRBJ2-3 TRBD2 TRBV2 TGTGCCAGCAGTTCAGTGACTAGCGGACTCACAGATACGCAGTATTTT CASSSVTSGLTDTQYF
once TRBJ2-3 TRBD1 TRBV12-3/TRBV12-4 TGTGCCAGCAGTATGCTATGGGACAGGGAGAGTTCCACAGATACGCAGTATTTT CASSMLWDRESSTDTQYF
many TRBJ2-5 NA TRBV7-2 TGTGCCAGCAGCCTTAGACAAGAGACCCAGTACTTC CASSLRQETQYF
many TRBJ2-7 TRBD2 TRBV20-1 TGCAGTGCTGCCCTTTCTGGGACTAGCGGCCCCCCGTACTTC CSAALSGTSGPPYF
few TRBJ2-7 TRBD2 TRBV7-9 TGTGCCAGCAGCCGACTAGCGGGAGACGGTTTTTACGAGCAGTACTTC CASSRLAGDGFYEQYF
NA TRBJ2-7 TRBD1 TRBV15 TGTGCCACCAGCAGAGGGGACAGGAGGAGGTCCTACGAGCAGTACTTC CATSRGDRRRSYEQYF
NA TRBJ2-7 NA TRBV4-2 TGTGCCAGCAGCCCTTCTTTGGACGAGCAGTACTTC CASSPSLDEQYF
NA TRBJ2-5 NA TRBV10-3 TGTGCCACCGGGCAGGGCCAAGAGACCCAGTACTTC CATGQGQETQYF
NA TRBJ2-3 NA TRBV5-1 TGCGCCAGCAGCTTGGTTGGCAGGGTGGGCCCAGATACGCAGTATTTT CASSLVGRVGPDTQYF
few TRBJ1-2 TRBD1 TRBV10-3 TGTGCCATCAGTCCCGACAGGGGCGGACGCTATGGCTACACCTTC CAISPDRGGRYGYTF
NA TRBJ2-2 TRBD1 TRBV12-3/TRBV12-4 TGTGCCAGCAGTTTAGGGGACAGGGAACTCGCGGAGCTGTTTTTT CASSLGDRELAELFF
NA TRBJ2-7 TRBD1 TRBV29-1 TGCAGCGTTGAAATAGAGTGGGGACAGGGGCCAGGCGAGCAGTACTTC CSVEIEWGQGPGEQYF
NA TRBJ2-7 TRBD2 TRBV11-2 TGTGCCAGCAGCCCGGGAGGGGGTAGCGGGAGGTTTTTCTACGAGCAGTACTTC CASSPGGGSGRFFYEQYF
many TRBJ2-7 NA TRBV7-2 TGTGCCAGCAGCTTAGTCAGGGGTGGCCCCTACGAGCAGTACTTC CASSLVRGGPYEQYF
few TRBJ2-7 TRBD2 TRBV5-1 TGCGCCAGCAGCACCGCACTAGCGGGGAGGCACGAGCAGTACTTC CASSTALAGRHEQYF
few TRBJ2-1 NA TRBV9 TGTGCCAGCAGCGTAGCGGGACCGTACAATGAGCAGTTCTTC CASSVAGPYNEQFF
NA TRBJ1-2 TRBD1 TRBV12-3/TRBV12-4 TGTGCCAGCAGGTCCCGGGACAGGCTTTACTACACCTTC CASRSRDRLYYTF
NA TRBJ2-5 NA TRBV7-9 TGTGCCAGCAGCCCCCCCCTAGGGGGACGGGAGACCCAGTACTTC CASSPPLGGRETQYF
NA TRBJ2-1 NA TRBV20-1 TGCAGTTCTAGACCTTACATCTCCTACAATGAGCAGTTCTTC CSSRPYISYNEQFF
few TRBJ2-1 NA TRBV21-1 TGTGCCAGCAGCAGACGACAGGGAGTAACCTACAATGAGCAGTTCTTC CASSRRQGVTYNEQFF
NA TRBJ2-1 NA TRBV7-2 TGTGCCAGCAGCTTATACAGGAAAGATGAGCAGTTCTTC CASSLYRKDEQFF
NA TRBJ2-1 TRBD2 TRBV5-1 TGCGCCAGCAGCTTGTCCCGGACTAGCGGAAATGAGCAGTTCTTC CASSLSRTSGNEQFF
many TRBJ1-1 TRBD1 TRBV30 TGTGCCTGGAGTCCTCGACAGGGAATCACTGAAGCTTTCTTT CAWSPRQGITEAFF
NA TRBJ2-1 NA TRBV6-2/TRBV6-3 TGTGCCAGCAGTTCCGACAGCTACAATGAGCAGCTCTTC CASSSDSYNEQLF
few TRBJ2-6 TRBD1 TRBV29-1 TGCAGCGTTGAAGCGGGACAGGGAAGGCTATCTGGGGCCAACGTCCTGACTTTC CSVEAGQGRLSGANVLTF
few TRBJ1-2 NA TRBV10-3 TGTGCCATCAGTGAGGAGTCGTACGGCTACACCTTC CAISEESYGYTF
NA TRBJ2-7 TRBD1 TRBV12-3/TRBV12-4 TGTGCCAGCAGCTCCTACCCCGGGACAGGACTCTACGAGCAGTACTTC CASSSYPGTGLYEQYF
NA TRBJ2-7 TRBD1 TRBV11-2 TGTGCCAGCAGCTTACAGGGACAGGGGAGCGAGCAGTACTTC CASSLQGQGSEQYF
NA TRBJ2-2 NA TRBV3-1 TGTGCCAGCAGCCGGGGACACGCGAACACCGGGGAGCTGTTTTTT CASSRGHANTGELFF
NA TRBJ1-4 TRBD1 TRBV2 TGTGCCAGCAGTTTAGCAGTTTACTTTGGGACAGAAGTTAATGAAAAACTGTTTTTT CASSLAVYFGTEVNEKLFF
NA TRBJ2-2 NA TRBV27 TGTGCCAGCAGACGGACACCTAACACCGGGGAGCTGTTTTTT CASRRTPNTGELFF
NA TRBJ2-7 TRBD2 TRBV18 TGTGCCAGCTCACCGACTAGCGGGAGTTACTACGAGCAGTACTTC CASSPTSGSYYEQYF
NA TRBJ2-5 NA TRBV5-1 TGCGCCAGCAGCTTGGTTCCCCCAGAGGGCAAAGAGACCCAGTACTTC CASSLVPPEGKETQYF
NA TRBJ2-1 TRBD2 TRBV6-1 TGTGCCAGCAACCAACTAGCGGGGACATCAAATGAGCAGTTCTTC CASNQLAGTSNEQFF
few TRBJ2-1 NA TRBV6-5 TGTGCCAGCAGTTACAAAGGAACTAACTCCTACAATGAGCAGTTCTTC CASSYKGTNSYNEQFF
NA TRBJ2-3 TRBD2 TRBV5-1 TGCGCCAGCAGCCCTCTGACTAGCCCAGATACGCAGTATTTT CASSPLTSPDTQYF
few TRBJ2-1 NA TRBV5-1 TGCGCCAGCAGACCAGCCTTCAGCTCCTACAATGAGCAGTTCTTC CASRPAFSSYNEQFF
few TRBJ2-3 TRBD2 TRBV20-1 TGCAGTGCTCCAATAGCGGGATTGGGCACAGATACGCAGTATTTT CSAPIAGLGTDTQYF
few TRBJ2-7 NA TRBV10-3 TGTGCCAGCCGGGCCGTCAACTACGAGCAGTACTTC CASRAVNYEQYF
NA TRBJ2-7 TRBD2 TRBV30 TGTGCCTGGACTAGCGGGAGTGGTGAGCAGTACTTC CAWTSGSGEQYF
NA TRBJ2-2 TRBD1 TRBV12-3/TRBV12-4 TGTGCCAGCAGCAGGGGTACAGGGGGAACCGGGGAGCTGTTTTTT CASSRGTGGTGELFF
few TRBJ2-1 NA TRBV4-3 TGCGCCAGCAGCCAAGATGGAGGTAGGGCGGTTTCAAATGAGCAGTTCTTC CASSQDGGRAVSNEQFF
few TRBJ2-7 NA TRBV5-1 TGCGCCAGCAGCTTGGTCCACCCCTACGAGCAGTACTTC CASSLVHPYEQYF
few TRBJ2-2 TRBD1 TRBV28 TGTGCCAGCAGTCCAGTCGGGACAGGGGGCACGGGGGAGCTGTTTTTT CASSPVGTGGTGELFF
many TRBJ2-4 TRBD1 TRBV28 TGTGCCATAAGGGACAGCTCCAAAAACATTCAGTACTTC CAIRDSSKNIQYF
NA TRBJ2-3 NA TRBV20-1 TGCAGTGCTGGGGGTTGGAGCACAGATACGCAGTATTTT CSAGGWSTDTQYF